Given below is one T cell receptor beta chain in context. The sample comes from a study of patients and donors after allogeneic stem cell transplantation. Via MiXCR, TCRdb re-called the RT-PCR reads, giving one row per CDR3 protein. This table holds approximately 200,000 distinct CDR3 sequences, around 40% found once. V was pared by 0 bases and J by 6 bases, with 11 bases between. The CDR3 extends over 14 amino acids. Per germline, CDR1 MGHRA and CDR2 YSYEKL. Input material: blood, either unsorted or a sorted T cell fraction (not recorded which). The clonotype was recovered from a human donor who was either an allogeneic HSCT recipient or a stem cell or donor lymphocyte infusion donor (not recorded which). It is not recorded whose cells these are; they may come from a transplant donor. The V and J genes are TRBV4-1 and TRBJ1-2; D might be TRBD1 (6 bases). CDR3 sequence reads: CASSQDTGGHGYTF. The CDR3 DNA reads TGCGCCAGCAGCCAAGATACGGGGGGCCATGGCTACACCTTC.